Below, 12 T cell receptor beta chains from the same sample are listed, as sequenced in a study of blood T cell repertoires in COVID-19. TCRdb's table, derived via immunoSEQ multiplex PCR, lists solely in-frame clones and lacks some. The sample contains 250,000 to 300,000 clones, 65% to 90% of which appear only once. Sample: peripheral blood. These receptors were taken from a man aged 45-65 years with active or convalescent COVID-19.

The rearrangement uses TRBV7-3 and TRBJ2-1, with TRBD1 as a possible D gene (7 bases). CDR3 length: 15 residues. V gave up 4 bases and J gave up 6 bases, with 16 bases separating them. Germline V gene sequence: CDR1 SGHTA, CDR2 FQGTGA. The CDR3 protein is CASSSQQGTLNEQFF. The CDR3 DNA reads TGTGCCAGCAGCTCCCAACAGGGGACTCTCAATGAGCAGTTCTTC.

J is TRBJ2-7 and V is TRBV6-6, with 7 bases aligning to TRBD2. Germline V CDR1 and CDR2: MNHNY, SVGAGI (reference sequence). CDR3 length equals 15 residues. The V gene end was trimmed by 4 bases and the J gene end by 0 bases; junction bases not matched to a gene: 6. The CDR3 DNA follows: TGTGCCAGCAGTTCCCACGGGGGGAGCTCCTACGAGCAGTACTTC. Translation gives CASSSHGGSSYEQYF.

The chain joins TRBV15 to TRBJ2-6; TRBD1 aligns across 7 bases. After removal of 3 bases from V and 1 base from J, the junction contained 0 bases not matched to a gene. The germline gives CDR1 LNHNV, CDR2 YYDKDF (reference sequence). This CDR3 is 15 amino acids long. The CDR3, as DNA: TGTGCCACCAGCAGCAGGGGGTCTGGGGCCAACGTCCTGACTTTC. It encodes CATSSRGSGANVLTF.

J is TRBJ2-3 and V is TRBV18; 15 bases are shared with TRBD2. Trimming cost V 4 bases and J 5 bases; bases outside gene matches: 7. The CDR3 sequence is 17 residues long. Germline-derived CDR1 and CDR2 are KGHSH and LQKENI. The CDR3 here is CASSRWTSGRAGDTQYF. The CDR3 region has the DNA TGTGCCAGCTCACGTTGGACTAGCGGGAGGGCCGGAGATACGCAGTATTTT.

This clone was found once. The V gene is TRBV7-9, the J gene TRBJ2-3; no firm D call. Per germline, CDR1 SEHNR and CDR2 FQNEAQ (reference sequence). Trimming cost V 5 bases and J 0 bases, with 9 bases left between them. The CDR3 spans 14 residues. As DNA, the CDR3 is TGTGCCAGCAGCCCTTCGACTAGCACAGATACGCAGTATTTT. Translated: CASSPSTSTDTQYF.

V gene TRBV3-1 (or the pseudogene TRBV3-2) combines with J gene TRBJ1-2, with D unclear. Germline assignment: CDR1 LGHDT and CDR2 YNNKEL (reference sequence). V gave up 4 bases and J gave up 3 bases, with 9 bases separating them. This CDR3 comprises 13 residues. The CDR3 here is CASSLNQDYGYTF. The CDR3 region has the DNA TGTGCCAGCAGCCTCAACCAGGACTATGGCTACACCTTC.

A single count supports this clone. The chain combines TRBV3-1 (or the pseudogene TRBV3-2) with TRBJ2-7; no definite D call. The CDR3 has 13 residues. CDR1 is LGHDT and CDR2 is YNNKEL in the germline V gene (reference sequence). Trimming took 1 base from V and 3 from J, leaving 7 bases between them. CDR3 in amino acids: CASSQAYSYEQYF. The CDR3 coding sequence is TGTGCCAGCAGCCAAGCTTACAGCTACGAGCAGTACTTC.

V is TRBV6-5 and J is TRBJ2-5, with D maybe TRBD2 (5 bases). CDR1 is MNHEY and CDR2 is SVGAGI in the germline V gene. The germline V and J ends were trimmed by 8 bases and 1 base, with 14 bases remaining between them. The length of the CDR3 is 14 residues. The CDR3 spells CASYSGSLQETQYF. The CDR3 DNA follows: TGTGCCAGCTATTCGGGGTCACTCCAAGAGACCCAGTACTTC.

The chain employs TRBV29-1 and TRBJ2-1; 8 nucleotides match TRBD2. This CDR3 spans 14 amino acids. The junction had 7 bases not matched to a gene; V was cut back by 7 bases and J by 2 bases. Germline V gene data show CDR1 as SQVTM and CDR2 as ANQGSEA. CDR3 DNA: TGCAGCGCTATACGGGGGGGGCCCTACAATGAGCAGTTCTTC. Amino acids: CSAIRGGPYNEQFF.

The V gene is TRBV27, the J gene TRBJ2-1; 9 bases map to TRBD2. V was clipped by 5 bases and J by 9 bases; unmatched bases: 11. Germline V gene data show CDR1 as MNHEY and CDR2 as SMNVEV (reference sequence). The CDR3 is 15 amino acids. The chain's CDR3 is CASSVGLAGPLEQFF. The CDR3, as DNA: TGTGCCAGCAGTGTGGGACTAGCAGGGCCCCTTGAGCAGTTCTTC.

The rearrangement joins TRBV6-6 to TRBJ1-2; 11 nucleotides match TRBD1. This CDR3 is built from 16 residues. The junction had 12 bases not matched to a gene; V was cut back by 5 bases and J by 7 bases. In germline, CDR1 is MNHNY, CDR2 SVGAGI (reference sequence). The CDR3 nucleotides are TGTGCCAGCAGTGGGGGGGACAGGGGGTCCCAATTTGGCTACACCTTC. It specifies CASSGGDRGSQFGYTF.

In DNA, the CDR3 is TGCGCCAGCAGCTTGGGGTCCGGTGGTGGCAATCAGCCCCAGCATTTT. Translated: CASSLGSGGGNQPQHF. The chain combines TRBV5-1 with TRBJ1-5; unclear D gene. V lost 0 bases and J lost 2, with 12 bases in between. The V gene's germline CDR1 is SGHRS and CDR2 YFSETQ. This CDR3 is 16 amino acids long.